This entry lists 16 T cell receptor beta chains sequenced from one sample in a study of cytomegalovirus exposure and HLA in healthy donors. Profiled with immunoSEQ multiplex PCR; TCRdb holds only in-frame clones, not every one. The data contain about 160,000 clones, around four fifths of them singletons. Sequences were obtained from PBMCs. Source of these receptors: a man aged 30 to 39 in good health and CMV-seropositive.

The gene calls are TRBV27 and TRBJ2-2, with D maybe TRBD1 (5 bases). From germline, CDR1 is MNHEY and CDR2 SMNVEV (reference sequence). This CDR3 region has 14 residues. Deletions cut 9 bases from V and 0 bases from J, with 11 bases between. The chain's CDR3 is CASRRASNTGELFF. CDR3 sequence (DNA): TGTGCCAGTCGCAGGGCCTCGAACACCGGGGAGCTGTTTTTT.

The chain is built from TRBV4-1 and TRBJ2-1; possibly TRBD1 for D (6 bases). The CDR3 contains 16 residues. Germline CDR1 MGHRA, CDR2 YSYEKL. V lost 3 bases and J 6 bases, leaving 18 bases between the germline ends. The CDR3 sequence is CASSQTLGGNGNEQFF. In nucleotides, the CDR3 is TGCGCCAGCAGCCAGACCTTAGGGGGAAACGGCAATGAGCAGTTCTTC.

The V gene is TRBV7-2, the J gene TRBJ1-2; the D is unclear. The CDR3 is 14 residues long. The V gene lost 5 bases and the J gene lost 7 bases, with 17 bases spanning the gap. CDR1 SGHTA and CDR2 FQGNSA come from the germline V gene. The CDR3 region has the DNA TGTGCCAGCAGCAATTACCGGGTGGAAGGTGGCTACACCTTC. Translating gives CASSNYRVEGGYTF.

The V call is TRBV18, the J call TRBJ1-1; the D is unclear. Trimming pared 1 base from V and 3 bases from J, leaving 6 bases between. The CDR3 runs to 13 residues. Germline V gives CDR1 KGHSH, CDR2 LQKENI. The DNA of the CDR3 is TGTGCCAGCTCACCACTGGGCGACACTGAAGCTTTCTTT. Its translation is CASSPLGDTEAFF.

CDR3 protein: CASLRGGAENEQFF. DNA of the CDR3: TGTGCCAGTCTCCGCGGGGGGGCGGAGAATGAGCAGTTCTTC. The chain couples TRBV7-2 to TRBJ2-1; 9 bases fit TRBD2. CDR1 is SGHTA and CDR2 is FQGNSA in the germline V gene. The length of the CDR3 is 14 residues. V shed 9 bases, J shed 7 bases, and the junction held 10 bases outside the gene matches.

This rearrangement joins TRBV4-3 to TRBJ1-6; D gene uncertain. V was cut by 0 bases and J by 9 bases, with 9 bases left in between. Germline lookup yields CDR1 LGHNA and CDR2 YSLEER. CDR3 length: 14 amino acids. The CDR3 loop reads CASSQEGGISPLHF. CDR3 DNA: TGCGCCAGCAGCCAAGAAGGAGGGATTTCACCCCTCCACTTT.

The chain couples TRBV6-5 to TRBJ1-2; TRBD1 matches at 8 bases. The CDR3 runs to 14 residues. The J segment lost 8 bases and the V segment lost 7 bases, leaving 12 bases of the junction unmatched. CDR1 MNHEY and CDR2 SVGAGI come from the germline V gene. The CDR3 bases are TGTGCCAGCACCACTAGGACAGGGAAAGTAGGCTACACCTTC. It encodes CASTTRTGKVGYTF.

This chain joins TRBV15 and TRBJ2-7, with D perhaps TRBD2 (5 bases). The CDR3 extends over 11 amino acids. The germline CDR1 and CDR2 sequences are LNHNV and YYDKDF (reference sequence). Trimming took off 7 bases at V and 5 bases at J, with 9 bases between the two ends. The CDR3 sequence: CATTRGDEQYF. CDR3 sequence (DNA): TGTGCCACCACCCGGGGAGACGAGCAGTACTTC.

The CDR3 DNA reads TGTGCCAGCAGATCAGGGGGTCTCCCTTATAATTCACCCCTCCACTTT. It specifies CASRSGGLPYNSPLHF. The chain recombines TRBV5-6 with TRBJ1-6; 7 bases fit TRBD1. Germline values: CDR1 SGHDT, CDR2 YYEEEE. The CDR3 contains 16 residues. Losses at the gene ends were 5 bases for V and 4 bases for J; bases not matched to a gene: 9.

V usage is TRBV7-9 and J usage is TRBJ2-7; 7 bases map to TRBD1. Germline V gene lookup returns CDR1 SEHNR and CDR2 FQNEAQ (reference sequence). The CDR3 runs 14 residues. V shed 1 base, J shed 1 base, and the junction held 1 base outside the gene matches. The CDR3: CASSLGTGSYEQYF. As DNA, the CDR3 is TGTGCCAGCAGCTTAGGGACAGGATCCTACGAGCAGTACTTC. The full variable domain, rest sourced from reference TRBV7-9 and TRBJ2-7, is DTGVSQNPRHKITKRGQNVTFRCDPISEHNRLYWYRQTLGQGPEFLTYFQNEAQLEKSRLLSDRFSAERPKGSFSTLEIQRTEQGDSAMYLCASSLGTGSYEQYFGPGTRLTVT.

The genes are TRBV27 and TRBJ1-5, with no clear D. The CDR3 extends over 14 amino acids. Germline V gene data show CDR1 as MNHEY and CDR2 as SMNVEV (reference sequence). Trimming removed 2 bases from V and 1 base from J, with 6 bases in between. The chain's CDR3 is CASSLGRSNQPQHF. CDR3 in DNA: TGTGCCAGCAGTTTAGGTCGGAGCAATCAGCCCCAGCATTTT.

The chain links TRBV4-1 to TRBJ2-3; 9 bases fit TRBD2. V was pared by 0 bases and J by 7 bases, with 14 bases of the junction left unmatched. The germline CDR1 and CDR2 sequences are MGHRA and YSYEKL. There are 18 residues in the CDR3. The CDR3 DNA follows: TGCGCCAGCAGCCAAGAGGTTCGCGGGGGGGCCGGGACTCATACGCAGTATTTT. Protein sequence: CASSQEVRGGAGTHTQYF.

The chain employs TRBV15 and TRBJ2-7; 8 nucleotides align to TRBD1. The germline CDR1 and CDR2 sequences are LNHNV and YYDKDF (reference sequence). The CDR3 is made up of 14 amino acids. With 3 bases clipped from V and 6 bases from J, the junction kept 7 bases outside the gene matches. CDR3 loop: CATSSGQGAAEQYF. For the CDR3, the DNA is TGTGCCACCAGCAGTGGGCAGGGGGCGGCCGAGCAGTACTTC.

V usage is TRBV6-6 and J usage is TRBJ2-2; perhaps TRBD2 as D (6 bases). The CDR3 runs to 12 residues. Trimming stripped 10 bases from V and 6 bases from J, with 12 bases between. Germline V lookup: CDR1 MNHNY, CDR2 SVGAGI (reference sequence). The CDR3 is CAIHSGAGELFF. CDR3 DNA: TGTGCCATCCATAGCGGCGCCGGGGAGCTGTTTTTT.

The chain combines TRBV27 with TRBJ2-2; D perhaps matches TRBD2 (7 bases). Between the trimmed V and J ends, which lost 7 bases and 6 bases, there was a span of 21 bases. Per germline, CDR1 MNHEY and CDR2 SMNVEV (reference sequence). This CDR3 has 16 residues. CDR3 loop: CASTQWGGASSGELFF. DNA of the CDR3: TGTGCCAGCACCCAATGGGGGGGGGCCTCATCCGGGGAGCTGTTTTTT.

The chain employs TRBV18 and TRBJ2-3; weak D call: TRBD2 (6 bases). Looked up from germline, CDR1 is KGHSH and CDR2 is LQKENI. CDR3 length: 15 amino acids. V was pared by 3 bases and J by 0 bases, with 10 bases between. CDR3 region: CASSPPGLSTDTQYF. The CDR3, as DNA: TGTGCCAGCTCACCTCCGGGACTGAGCACAGATACGCAGTATTTT.